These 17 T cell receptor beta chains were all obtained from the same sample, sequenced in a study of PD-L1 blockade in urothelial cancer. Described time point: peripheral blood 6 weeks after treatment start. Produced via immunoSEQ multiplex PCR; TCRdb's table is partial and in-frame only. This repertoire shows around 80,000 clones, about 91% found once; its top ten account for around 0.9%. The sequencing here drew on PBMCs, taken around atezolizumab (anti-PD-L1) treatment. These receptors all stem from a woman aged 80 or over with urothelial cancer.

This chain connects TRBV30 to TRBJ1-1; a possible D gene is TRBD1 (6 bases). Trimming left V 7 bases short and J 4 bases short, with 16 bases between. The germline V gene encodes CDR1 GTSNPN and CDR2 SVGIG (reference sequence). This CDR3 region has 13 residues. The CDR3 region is CAYQEVRGTEAFF. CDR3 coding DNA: TGTGCCTACCAAGAGGTCAGGGGCACTGAAGCTTTCTTT. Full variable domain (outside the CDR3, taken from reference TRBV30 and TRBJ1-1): SQTIHQWPATLVQPVGSPLSLECTVEGTSNPNLYWYRQAAGRGLQLLFYSVGIGQISSEVPQNLSASRPQDRQFILSSKKLLLSDSGFYLCAYQEVRGTEAFFGQGTRLTVV.

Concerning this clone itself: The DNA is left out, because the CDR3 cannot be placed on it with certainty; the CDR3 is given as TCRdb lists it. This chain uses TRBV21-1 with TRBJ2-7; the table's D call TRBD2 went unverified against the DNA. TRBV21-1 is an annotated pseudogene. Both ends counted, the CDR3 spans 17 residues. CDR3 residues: CASSKIRYKCGTYEQYF.

CDR3 sequence: CASSPEAGPGEQYF. Here the CDR3 DNA reads TGCGCCAGCAGCCCGGAGGCCGGGCCCGGAGAGCAGTACTTC. This rearrangement joins TRBV5-1 to TRBJ2-7; a weak D match, TRBD2 (5 bases). V was clipped by 4 bases and J by 7 bases, with 18 bases between them. CDR3 length: 14 residues. Per the germline V gene, CDR1 is SGHRS and CDR2 is YFSETQ. Looking up the rest from reference TRBV5-1 and TRBJ2-7 gives the full variable domain: KAGVTQTPRYLIKTRGQQVTLSCSPISGHRSVSWYQQTPGQGLQFLFEYFSETQRNKGNFPGRFSGRQFSNSRSEMNVSTLELGDSALYLCASSPEAGPGEQYFGPGTRLTVT.

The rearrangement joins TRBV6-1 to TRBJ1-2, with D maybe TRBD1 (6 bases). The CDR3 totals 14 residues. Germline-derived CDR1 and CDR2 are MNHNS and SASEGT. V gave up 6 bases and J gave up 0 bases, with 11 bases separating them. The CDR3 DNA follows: TGTGCCAGCAGCGGACAGCTAGCTAACTATGGCTACACCTTC. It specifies CASSGQLANYGYTF.

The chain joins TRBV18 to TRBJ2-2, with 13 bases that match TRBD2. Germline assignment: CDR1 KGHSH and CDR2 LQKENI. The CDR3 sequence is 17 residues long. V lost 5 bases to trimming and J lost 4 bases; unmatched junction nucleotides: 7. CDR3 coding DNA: TGTGCCAGCTCATCCGGGACTAGCGGGATGAGCACCGGGGAGCTGTTTTTT. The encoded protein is CASSSGTSGMSTGELFF.

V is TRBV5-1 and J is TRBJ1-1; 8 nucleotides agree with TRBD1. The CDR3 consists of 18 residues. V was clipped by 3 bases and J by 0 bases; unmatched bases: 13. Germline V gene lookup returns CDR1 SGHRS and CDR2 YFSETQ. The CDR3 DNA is TGCGCCAGCAGCTCCGGGTTCAGGGCAGGGGGCCTGAACACTGAAGCTTTCTTT. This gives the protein CASSSGFRAGGLNTEAFF.

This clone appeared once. Written as DNA, the CDR3 is TGCGCCAGCAGTGATCTAGGGGGCCTTCCTTATAGCAATCAGCCCCAGCATTTT. Amino acids: CASSDLGGLPYSNQPQHF. The V and J genes are TRBV10-2 and TRBJ1-5; 7 bases map to TRBD1. CDR1 and CDR2 (germline): WSHSY, SAAADI. CDR3 length equals 18 residues. The J segment lost 0 bases and the V segment lost 3 bases, leaving 11 bases of the junction unmatched.

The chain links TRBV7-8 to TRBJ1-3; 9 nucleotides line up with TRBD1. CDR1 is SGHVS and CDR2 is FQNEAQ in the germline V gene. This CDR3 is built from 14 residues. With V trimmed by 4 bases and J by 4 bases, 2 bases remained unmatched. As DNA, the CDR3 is TGTGCCAGCAGCTGGGACAGGGCCGGAAACACCATATATTTT. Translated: CASSWDRAGNTIYF.

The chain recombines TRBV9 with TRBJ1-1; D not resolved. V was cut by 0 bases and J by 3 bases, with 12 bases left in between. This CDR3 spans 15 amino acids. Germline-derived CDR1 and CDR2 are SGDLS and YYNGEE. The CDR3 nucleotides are TGTGCCAGCAGCGTAGACCCGGGTCTGGACACTGAAGCTTTCTTT. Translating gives CASSVDPGLDTEAFF.

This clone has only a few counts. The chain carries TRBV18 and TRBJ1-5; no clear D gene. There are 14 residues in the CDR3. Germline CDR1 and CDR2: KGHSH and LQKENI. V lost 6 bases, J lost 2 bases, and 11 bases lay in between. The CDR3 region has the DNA TGTGCCAGCTCGCTCGGCCGGGGCAATCAGCCCCAGCATTTT. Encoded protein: CASSLGRGNQPQHF.

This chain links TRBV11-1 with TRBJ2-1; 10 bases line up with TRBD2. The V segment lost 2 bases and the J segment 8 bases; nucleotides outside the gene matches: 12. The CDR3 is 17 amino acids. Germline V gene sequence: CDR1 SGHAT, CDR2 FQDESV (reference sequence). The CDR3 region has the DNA TGTGCCAGCAGCTTATCTCTCGCTAGCGGGAGAATGGATGAGCAGTTCTTC. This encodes CASSLSLASGRMDEQFF.

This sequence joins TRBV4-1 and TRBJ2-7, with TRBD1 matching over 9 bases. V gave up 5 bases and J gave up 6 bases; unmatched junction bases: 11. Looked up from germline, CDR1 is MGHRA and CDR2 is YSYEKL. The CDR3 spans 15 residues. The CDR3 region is CASSYGQGSRSEQYF. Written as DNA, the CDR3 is TGCGCCAGCAGCTATGGACAGGGGTCACGTAGCGAGCAGTACTTC.

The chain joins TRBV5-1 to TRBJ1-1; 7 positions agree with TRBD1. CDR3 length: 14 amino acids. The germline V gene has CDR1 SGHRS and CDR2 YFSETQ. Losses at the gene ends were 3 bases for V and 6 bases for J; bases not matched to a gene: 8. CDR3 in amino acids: CASSSQLQGAEAFF. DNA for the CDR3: TGCGCCAGCAGCTCTCAACTGCAGGGGGCTGAAGCTTTCTTT.

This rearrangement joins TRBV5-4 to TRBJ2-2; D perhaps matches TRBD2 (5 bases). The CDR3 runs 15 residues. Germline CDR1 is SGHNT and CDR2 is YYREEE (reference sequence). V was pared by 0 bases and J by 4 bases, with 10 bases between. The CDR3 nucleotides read TGTGCCAGCAGCTTGGAAGGAGGCGGCACCGGGGAGCTGTTTTTT. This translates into CASSLEGGGTGELFF.

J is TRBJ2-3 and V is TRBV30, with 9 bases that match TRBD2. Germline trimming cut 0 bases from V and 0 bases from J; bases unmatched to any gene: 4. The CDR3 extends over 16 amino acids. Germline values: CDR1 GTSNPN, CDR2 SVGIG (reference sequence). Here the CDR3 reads CAWSVGLAGSTDTQYF. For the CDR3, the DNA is TGTGCCTGGAGTGTAGGGCTAGCGGGGAGCACAGATACGCAGTATTTT.

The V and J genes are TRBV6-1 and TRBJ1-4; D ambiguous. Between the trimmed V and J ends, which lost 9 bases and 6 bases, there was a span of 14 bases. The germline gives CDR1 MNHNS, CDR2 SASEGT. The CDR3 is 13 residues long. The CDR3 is CASRGGSDEKLFF. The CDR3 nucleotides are TGTGCCAGTCGAGGAGGGTCCGATGAAAAACTGTTTTTT.

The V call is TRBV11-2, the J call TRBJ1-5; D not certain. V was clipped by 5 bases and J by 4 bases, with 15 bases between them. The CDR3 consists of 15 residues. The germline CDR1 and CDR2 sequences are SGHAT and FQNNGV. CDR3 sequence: CASSAQPGANQPQHF. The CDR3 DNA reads TGTGCCAGCAGCGCACAACCGGGAGCAAATCAGCCCCAGCATTTT. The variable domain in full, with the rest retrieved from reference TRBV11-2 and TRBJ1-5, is EAGVAQSPRYKIIEKRQSVAFWCNPISGHATLYWYQQILGQGPKLLIQFQNNGVVDDSQLPKDRFSAERLKGVDSTLKIQPAKLEDSAVYLCASSAQPGANQPQHFGDGTRLSIL.